The source of this TCR beta chain is a study of cytomegalovirus exposure and HLA in healthy donors. This CDR3 is built from 14 residues. Per the germline V gene, CDR1 is MNHEY and CDR2 is SVGAGI. Primers: 60 Vbeta forward and 13 Jbeta reverse. Using immunoSEQ multiplex PCR, the repertoire was profiled, and TCRdb retains in-frame clones only, with some absent. Of approximately 160,000 clones in the sample, 65% to 90% were seen once. The genes are TRBV6-5 and TRBJ2-5; 9 bases match TRBD1. The assigned J gene may be wrong: the sequence end matches TRBJ2-7 better. Sequenced: PBMCs. This receptor was identified in a human donor in good health. The CDR3 DNA is TGTGCCAGCAGTTTTGGACAGGGGCCTTACGAGCAGTACTTC. Translating it yields CASSFGQGPYEQYF.